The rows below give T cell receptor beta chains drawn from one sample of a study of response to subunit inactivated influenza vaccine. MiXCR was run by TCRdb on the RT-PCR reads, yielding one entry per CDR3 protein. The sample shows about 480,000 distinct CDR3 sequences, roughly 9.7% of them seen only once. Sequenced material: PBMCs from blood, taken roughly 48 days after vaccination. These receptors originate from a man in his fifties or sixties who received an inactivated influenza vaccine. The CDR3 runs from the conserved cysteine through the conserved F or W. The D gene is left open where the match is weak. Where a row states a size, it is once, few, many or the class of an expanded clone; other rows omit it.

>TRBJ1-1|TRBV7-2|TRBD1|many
CASRKGQLNTEAFF
TGTGCCAGCAGGAAGGGACAGCTGAACACTGAAGCTTTCTTT
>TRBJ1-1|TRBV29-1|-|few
CSVGPPTNTEAFF
TGCAGCGTGGGACCACCGACGAACACTGAAGCTTTCTTT
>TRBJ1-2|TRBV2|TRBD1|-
CASSEGTGFNYGYTF
TGTGCCAGCAGCGAGGGGACAGGTTTCAACTATGGCTACACCTTC
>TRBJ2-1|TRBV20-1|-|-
CSARAVNSYNEQFF
TGCAGTGCTAGAGCGGTGAACTCCTACAATGAGCAGTTCTTC
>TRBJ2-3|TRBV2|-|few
CASSVLLSTDTQYF
TGTGCCAGCAGCGTGCTCTTGAGCACAGATACGCAGTATTTT
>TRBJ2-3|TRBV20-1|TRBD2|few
CCARGGLTSGSTDTQYF
TGCTGTGCTAGAGGGGGTCTGACTAGCGGGAGTACAGATACGCAGTATTTT
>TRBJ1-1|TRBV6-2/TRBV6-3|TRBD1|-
CASSRDRGPTEAFF
TGTGCCAGCAGTAGGGACAGGGGGCCGACTGAAGCTTTCTTT
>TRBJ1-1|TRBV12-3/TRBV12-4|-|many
CASSLSRAPDTEAFF
TGTGCCAGCAGTCTGTCTCGGGCGCCGGACACTGAAGCTTTCTTT
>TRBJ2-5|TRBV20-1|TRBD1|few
CSARYRGSGQGTQYF
TGCAGTGCTAGGTACAGGGGGAGCGGCCAAGGGACCCAGTACTTC
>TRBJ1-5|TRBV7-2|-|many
CASSLAGSNQPQHF
TGTGCCAGCAGCTTAGCAGGGAGCAATCAGCCCCAGCATTTT
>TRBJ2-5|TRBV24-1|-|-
CATSDRLETQYF
TGTGCCACCAGTGACCGACTGGAGACCCAGTACTTC
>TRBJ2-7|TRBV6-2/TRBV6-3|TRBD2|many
CASSYGRLAGYEQYF
TGTGCCAGCAGTTACGGTCGTCTAGCGGGCTACGAGCAGTACTTC
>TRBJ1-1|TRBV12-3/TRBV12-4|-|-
CASSFGRLNTEAFF
TGTGCCAGCAGTTTTGGGAGGCTGAACACTGAAGCTTTCTTT
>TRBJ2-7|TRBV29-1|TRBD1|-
CSVLGQGATGEQYF
TGCAGCGTTTTGGGCCAGGGGGCGACGGGCGAGCAGTACTTC
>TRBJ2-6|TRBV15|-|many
CATSRGRYSGANVLTF
TGTGCCACCAGCAGGGGACGGTACTCTGGGGCCAACGTCCTGACTTTC
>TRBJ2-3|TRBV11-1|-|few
CASSLSLPPGRETDTQYF
TGTGCCAGCAGCTTGAGCCTACCACCTGGCAGGGAGACAGATACGCAGTATTTT
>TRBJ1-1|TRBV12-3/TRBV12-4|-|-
CASSLTGGLNTEAFF
TGTGCCAGCAGTTTGACCGGGGGGCTGAACACTGAAGCTTTCTTT
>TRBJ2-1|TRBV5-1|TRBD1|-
CASSLRGTGVNEQFF
TGCGCCAGCAGCTTGCGTGGGACAGGGGTTAATGAGCAGTTCTTC
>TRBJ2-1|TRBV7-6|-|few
CATSVRIGNEQFF
TGTGCCACCTCGGTCCGAATCGGCAATGAGCAGTTCTTC
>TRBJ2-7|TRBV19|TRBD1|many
CASSIAGTGADEQYF
TGTGCCAGTAGTATAGCCGGGACAGGGGCCGACGAGCAGTACTTC
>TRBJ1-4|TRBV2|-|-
CASSESEWALFNEKLFF
TGTGCCAGCAGTGAATCCGAGTGGGCCCTTTTTAATGAAAAACTGTTTTTT
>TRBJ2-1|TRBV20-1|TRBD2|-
CSARSLAGSSYNEQFF
TGCAGTGCTAGGTCCCTAGCGGGAAGCTCCTACAATGAGCAGTTCTTC
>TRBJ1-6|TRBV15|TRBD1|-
CATSRPSQGYNSPLHF
TGTGCCACCAGCAGACCTTCACAGGGGTACAATTCACCCCTCCACTTT
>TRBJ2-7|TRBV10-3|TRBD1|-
CAISGTGKNEQYF
TGTGCCATCAGTGGGACAGGGAAAAACGAGCAGTACTTC
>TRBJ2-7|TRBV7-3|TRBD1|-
CASSPRTGGFTSSYEQYF
TGTGCCAGCAGCCCGCGGACAGGCGGCTTCACTAGCTCCTACGAGCAGTACTTC
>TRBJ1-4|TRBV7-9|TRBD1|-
CASSTDRGLSEKLFF
TGTGCCAGCAGCACCGACAGGGGGCTAAGTGAAAAACTGTTTTTT
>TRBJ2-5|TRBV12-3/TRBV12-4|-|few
CASSRGADGETQYF
TGTGCCAGCAGCAGGGGGGCCGATGGGGAGACCCAGTACTTC
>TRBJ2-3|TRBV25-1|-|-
CASSGVSTRSDTQYF
TGTGCCAGCAGTGGAGTTTCAACTAGATCAGATACGCAGTATTTT
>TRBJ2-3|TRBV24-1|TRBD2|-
CATSGLRGGPSTDTQYF
TGTGCCACCAGTGGGCTTCGGGGGGGACCTAGCACAGATACGCAGTATTTT
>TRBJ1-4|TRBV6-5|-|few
CASSYRVMDGRTTNEKLFF
TGTGCCAGCAGTTATCGGGTCATGGACGGACGTACAACTAATGAAAAACTGTTTTTT
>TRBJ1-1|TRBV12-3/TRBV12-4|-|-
CASTSYGVSGGAEAFF
TGTGCCAGCACCTCTTACGGGGTGAGCGGTGGGGCTGAAGCTTTCTTT
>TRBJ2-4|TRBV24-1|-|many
CATSALGQIAKNIQYF
TGTGCCACCAGTGCCCTTGGACAGATAGCCAAAAACATTCAGTACTTC